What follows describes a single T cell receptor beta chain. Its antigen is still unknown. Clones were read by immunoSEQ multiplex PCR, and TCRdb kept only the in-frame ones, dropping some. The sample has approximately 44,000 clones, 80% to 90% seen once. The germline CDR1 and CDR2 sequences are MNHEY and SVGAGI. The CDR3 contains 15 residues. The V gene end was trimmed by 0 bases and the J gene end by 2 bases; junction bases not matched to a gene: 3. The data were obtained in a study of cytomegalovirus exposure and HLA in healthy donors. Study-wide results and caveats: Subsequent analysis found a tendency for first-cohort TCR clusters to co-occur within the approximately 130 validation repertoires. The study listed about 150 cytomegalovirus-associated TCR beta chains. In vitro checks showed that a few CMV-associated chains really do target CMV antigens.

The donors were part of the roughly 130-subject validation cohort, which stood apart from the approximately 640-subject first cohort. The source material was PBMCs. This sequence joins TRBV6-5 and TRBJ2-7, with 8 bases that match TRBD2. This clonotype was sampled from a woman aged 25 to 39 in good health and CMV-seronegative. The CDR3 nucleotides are TGTGCCAGCAGTTACTCGGATAGCGGGACCTACGAGCAGTACTTC. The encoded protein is CASSYSDSGTYEQYF.